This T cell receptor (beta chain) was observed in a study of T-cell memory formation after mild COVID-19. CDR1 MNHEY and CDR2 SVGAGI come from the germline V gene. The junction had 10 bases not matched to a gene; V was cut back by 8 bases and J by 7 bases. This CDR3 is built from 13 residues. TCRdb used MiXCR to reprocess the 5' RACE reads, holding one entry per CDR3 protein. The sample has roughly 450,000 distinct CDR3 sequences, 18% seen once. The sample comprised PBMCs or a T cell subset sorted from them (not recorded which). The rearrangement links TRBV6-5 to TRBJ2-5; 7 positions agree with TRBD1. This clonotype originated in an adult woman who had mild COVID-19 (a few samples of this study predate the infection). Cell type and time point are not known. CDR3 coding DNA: TGTGCCAGCGGACCTGGGACAGTCGGGACCCAGTACTTC. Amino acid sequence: CASGPGTVGTQYF.